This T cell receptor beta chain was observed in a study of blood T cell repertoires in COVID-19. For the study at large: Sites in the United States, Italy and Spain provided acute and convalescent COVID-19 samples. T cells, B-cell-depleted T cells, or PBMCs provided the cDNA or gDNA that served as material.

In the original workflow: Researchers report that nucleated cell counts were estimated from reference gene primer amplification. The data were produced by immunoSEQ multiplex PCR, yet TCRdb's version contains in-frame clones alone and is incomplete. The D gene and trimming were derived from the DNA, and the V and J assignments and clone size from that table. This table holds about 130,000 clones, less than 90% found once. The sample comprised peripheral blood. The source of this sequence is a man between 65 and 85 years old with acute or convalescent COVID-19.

The CDR3 is CASSPTTGYNEKLFF. Here the CDR3 DNA reads TGTGCCAGCAGCCCGACGACAGGGTATAATGAAAAACTGTTTTTT. The chain has TRBV7-2 and TRBJ1-4; TRBD1 matches 7 bases. Germline V gives CDR1 SGHTA, CDR2 FQGNSA. Trimming at V came to 5 bases and at J to 4 bases, leaving 7 bases not matched to a gene. The CDR3 is made up of 15 amino acids.